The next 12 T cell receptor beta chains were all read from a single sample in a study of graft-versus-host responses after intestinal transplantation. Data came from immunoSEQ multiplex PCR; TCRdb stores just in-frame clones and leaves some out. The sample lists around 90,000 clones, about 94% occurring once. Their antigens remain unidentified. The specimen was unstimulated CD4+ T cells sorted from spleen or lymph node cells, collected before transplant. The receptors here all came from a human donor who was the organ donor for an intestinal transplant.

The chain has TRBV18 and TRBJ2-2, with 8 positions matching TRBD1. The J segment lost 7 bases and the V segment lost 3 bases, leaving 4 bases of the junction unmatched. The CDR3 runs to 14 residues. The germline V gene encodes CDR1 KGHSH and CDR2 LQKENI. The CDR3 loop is CASSPDRAIGELFF. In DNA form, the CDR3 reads TGTGCCAGCTCACCGGACAGGGCGATCGGGGAGCTGTTTTTT.

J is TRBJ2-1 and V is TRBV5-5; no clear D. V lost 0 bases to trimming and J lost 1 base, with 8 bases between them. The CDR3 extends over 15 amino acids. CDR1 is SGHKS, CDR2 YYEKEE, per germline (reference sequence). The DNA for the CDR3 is TGTGCCAGCAGCTTGGCCCCGAGTTCCTACAATGAGCAGTTCTTC. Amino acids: CASSLAPSSYNEQFF.

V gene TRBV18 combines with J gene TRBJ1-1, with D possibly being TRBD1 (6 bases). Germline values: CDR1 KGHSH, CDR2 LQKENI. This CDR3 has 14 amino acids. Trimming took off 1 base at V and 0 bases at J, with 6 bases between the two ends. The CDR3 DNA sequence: TGTGCCAGCTCACCACAGGGGGTGAACACTGAAGCTTTCTTT. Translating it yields CASSPQGVNTEAFF.

The DNA of the CDR3 is TGTGCCAGCAGCTTCACCCTGAACACCGGGGAGCTGTTTTTT. Residues: CASSFTLNTGELFF. This chain connects TRBV7-2 to TRBJ2-2; D gene uncertain. V lost 3 bases and J lost 1, with 6 bases in between. The CDR3 length is 14 residues. Germline V gene data show CDR1 as SGHTA and CDR2 as FQGNSA.

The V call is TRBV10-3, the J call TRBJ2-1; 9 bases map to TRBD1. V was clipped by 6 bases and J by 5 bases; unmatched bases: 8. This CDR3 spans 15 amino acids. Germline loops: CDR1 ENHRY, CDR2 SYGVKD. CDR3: CAIRGQGSSNNEQFF. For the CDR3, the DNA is TGTGCCATCAGGGGACAGGGATCCTCAAACAATGAGCAGTTCTTC.

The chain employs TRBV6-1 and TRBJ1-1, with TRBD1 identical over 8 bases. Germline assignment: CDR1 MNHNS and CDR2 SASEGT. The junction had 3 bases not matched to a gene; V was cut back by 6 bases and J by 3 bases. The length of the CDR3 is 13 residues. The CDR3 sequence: CASRVTGDTEAFF. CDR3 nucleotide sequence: TGTGCCAGCAGGGTGACAGGGGACACTGAAGCTTTCTTT.

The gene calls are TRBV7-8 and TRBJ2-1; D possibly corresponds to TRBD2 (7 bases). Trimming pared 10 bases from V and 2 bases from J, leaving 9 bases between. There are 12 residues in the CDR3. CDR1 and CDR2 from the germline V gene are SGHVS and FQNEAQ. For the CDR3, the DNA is TGTGCCACGGGGGGCCCCTACAATGAGCAGTTCTTC. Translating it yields CATGGPYNEQFF.

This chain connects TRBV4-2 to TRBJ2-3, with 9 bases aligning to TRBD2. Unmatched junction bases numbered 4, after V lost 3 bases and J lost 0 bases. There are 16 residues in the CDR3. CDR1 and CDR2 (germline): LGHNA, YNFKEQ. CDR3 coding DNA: TGTGCCAGCAGCCAGAGGCTAGCGGGGAGCACAGATACGCAGTATTTT. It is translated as CASSQRLAGSTDTQYF.

The CDR3 nucleotides are TGTGCCAGCTCACCACCTTCATCCGGGGTGAGGGAAAAACTGTTTTTT. This encodes CASSPPSSGVREKLFF. The rearrangement joins TRBV18 to TRBJ1-4; D unclear. Germline values: CDR1 KGHSH, CDR2 LQKENI. Trimming took 0 bases from V and 8 from J, leaving 16 bases between them. The CDR3 has 16 amino acids.

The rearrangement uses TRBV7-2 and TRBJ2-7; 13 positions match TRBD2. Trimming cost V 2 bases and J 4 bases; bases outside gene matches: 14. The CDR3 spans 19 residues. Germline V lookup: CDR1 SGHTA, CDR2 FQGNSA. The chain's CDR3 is CASSLYPPSTSGGAYEQYF. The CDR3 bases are TGTGCCAGCAGCTTATACCCCCCCTCTACTAGCGGGGGGGCTTACGAGCAGTACTTC.

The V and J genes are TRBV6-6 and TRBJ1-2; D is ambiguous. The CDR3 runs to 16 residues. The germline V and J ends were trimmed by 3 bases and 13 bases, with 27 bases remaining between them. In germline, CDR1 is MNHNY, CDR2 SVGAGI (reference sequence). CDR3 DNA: TGTGCCAGCAGTTATTCTTCTCCGGCAGCCGCCCCATCGCCCACCTTC. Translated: CASSYSSPAAAPSPTF.

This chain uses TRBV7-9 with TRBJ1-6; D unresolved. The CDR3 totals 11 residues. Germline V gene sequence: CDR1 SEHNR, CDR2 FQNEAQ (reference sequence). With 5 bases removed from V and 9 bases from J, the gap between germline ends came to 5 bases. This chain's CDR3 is CASSMGSPLHF. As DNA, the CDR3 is TGTGCCAGCAGCATGGGTTCACCCCTCCACTTT. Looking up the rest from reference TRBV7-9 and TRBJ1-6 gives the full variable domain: DTGVSQNPRHKITKRGQNVTFRCDPISEHNRLYWYRQTLGQGPEFLTYFQNEAQLEKSRLLSDRFSAERPKGSFSTLEIQRTEQGDSAMYLCASSMGSPLHFGNGTRLTVT.